These T cell receptor beta chains were read from a single sample in a study of T cell responses to AZD1222 COVID-19 vaccine. Profiled with immunoSEQ multiplex PCR; TCRdb holds only in-frame clones, not every one. The table lists under 70,000 clones, 80% of them singletons. Source: peripheral blood, taken 28 days after the second AZD1222 dose. These receptors all come from an adult who received the AZD1222 COVID-19 vaccine. Both conserved end residues are part of each CDR3. Fields, in order: D gene, J gene, V gene, clone size, CDR3 DNA, CDR3 protein. D genes are given only for firm matches. Clone size is stated in some rows and not others, as once, few, many or a class when expanded.

-,TRBJ1-3,TRBV25-1,-,TGTGCCAGCAGTCCAGCAACGCAATTTAGAAACACCATATATTTT,CASSPATQFRNTIYF
-,TRBJ2-5,TRBV24-1,-,TGTGCCACCAGTGATTCGGGACGCATTCAAGAGACCCAGTACTTC,CATSDSGRIQETQYF
-,TRBJ2-1,TRBV13,-,TGTGCCAGCAGCTTAGGCGTTACTAGGGCCACCTACAATGAGCAGTTCTTC,CASSLGVTRATYNEQFF
-,TRBJ1-6,TRBV3-1/TRBV3-2,-,TGTGCCAGCAGCCAGTCGGAGGGTTCACCCCTCCACTTT,CASSQSEGSPLHF
-,TRBJ2-5,TRBV3-1/TRBV3-2,-,TGTGCCAGCAGCCGCCAGGGCCAAGAGACCCAGTACTTC,CASSRQGQETQYF
-,TRBJ1-1,TRBV6-5,-,TGTGCCAGCAGTTACCCGGGGACCTCTGAAGCTTTCTTT,CASSYPGTSEAFF
-,TRBJ1-1,TRBV11-3,-,TGTGCCAGCAGCTTAAAGAGGGGCACTGAAGCTTTCTTT,CASSLKRGTEAFF
-,TRBJ1-2,TRBV28,-,TGTGCCAGCACCCGGGACGAGGACTATGGCTACACCTTC,CASTRDEDYGYTF
TRBD1,TRBJ1-6,TRBV28,-,TGTGCCAGCTGCGACAGGGAGGATTCACCCCTCCACTTT,CASCDREDSPLHF
-,TRBJ2-1,TRBV3-1/TRBV3-2,few,TGTGCCAGCAGCCGCGGGACCCTTAAGGTTTACAATGAGCAGTTCTTC,CASSRGTLKVYNEQFF
TRBD1,TRBJ1-5,TRBV28,-,TGTGCCAGCAGTTTAGTGACAGGGAGAGGCAATCAGCCCCAGCATTTT,CASSLVTGRGNQPQHF
-,TRBJ1-1,TRBV28,medium-sized,TGTGCCAGCAGGACTCCCATGGGGAACACTGAAGCTTTCTTT,CASRTPMGNTEAFF
-,TRBJ2-7,TRBV9,-,TGTGCCAGCAGCGTACGGTACAGCTCCTACGAGCAGTACTTC,CASSVRYSSYEQYF
-,TRBJ1-6,TRBV3-1/TRBV3-2,-,TGTGCCAGCAGCCTGACGGGGGGGGAAAGTTCACCCCTCCACTTT,CASSLTGGESSPLHF
TRBD1,TRBJ1-3,TRBV19,-,TGTGCCAGTAGCCCCACAGGGGGAAATGGAAACACCATATATTTT,CASSPTGGNGNTIYF
TRBD1,TRBJ1-5,TRBV19,once,TGTGCCAGTAGTATAGGCGGACAGGGAACCAATCAGCCCCAGCATTTT,CASSIGGQGTNQPQHF
-,TRBJ2-7,TRBV9,-,TGTGCCAGCAGCGTATTAGGGGATCCCCGGGGCGAGCAGTACTTC,CASSVLGDPRGEQYF
TRBD2,TRBJ2-7,TRBV10-3,-,TGTGCCATGAGGACTAGCGGGACCGGCGAGCAGTACTTC,CAMRTSGTGEQYF
-,TRBJ2-1,TRBV11-1,-,TGTGCCAGCAGCTTAGTGGGAAACGATGAGCAGTTCTTC,CASSLVGNDEQFF
TRBD1,TRBJ1-1,TRBV29-1,-,TGCAGCTTCCCGGGACAGGGGTCTGAAGCTTTCTTT,CSFPGQGSEAFF
-,TRBJ1-3,TRBV3-1/TRBV3-2,-,TGTGCCAGCAGCCGGGGGGACACCATATATTTT,CASSRGDTIYF
TRBD1,TRBJ1-1,TRBV2,-,TGTGCCAGTAGGGACAGGCTTTTAACTGAAGCTTTCTTT,CASRDRLLTEAFF
TRBD1,TRBJ1-1,TRBV15,-,TGTGCCACCAGCAGAGCTGACAGGGGGGAAGCTTTCTTT,CATSRADRGEAFF
-,TRBJ1-2,TRBV10-3,-,TGTGCCATCATGGGGGCCTATGGCTACACCTTC,CAIMGAYGYTF
TRBD2,TRBJ2-3,TRBV5-5,-,TGTGCCAGCAGCTTGGCTGGACTAGCGGGGGGCACAGATACGCAGTATTTT,CASSLAGLAGGTDTQYF
-,TRBJ2-1,TRBV6-2/TRBV6-3,-,TGTGCCAGCAGTTTCCTAAATGAGCAGTTCTTC,CASSFLNEQFF
TRBD2,TRBJ2-1,TRBV5-4,-,TGTGCCAGCAGCGCAAGGACTAGCGGGGCTAGCTCCTACAATGAGCAGTTCTTC,CASSARTSGASSYNEQFF
TRBD1,TRBJ1-5,TRBV18,-,TGTGCCAGTCAAGGACAGGGGGCGAACAATCAGCCCCAGCATTTT,CASQGQGANNQPQHF
-,TRBJ1-3,TRBV19,-,TGTGCCAGTAGTTTGAGCGGTCAATCGGGAAACACCATATATTTT,CASSLSGQSGNTIYF